One and the same sample provided the 27 T cell receptor beta chains below, sequenced in a study of blood T cells in healthy people across ages. The authors ran a second PCR of roughly 6 to 12 cycles using a sample-barcoded 5' primer and a J-beta primer mix. One entry per CDR3 protein results from TCRdb running MiXCR on the 5' RACE reads. The sample carries 700,000 to 850,000 distinct CDR3 sequences, roughly 40% recorded once. The sequencing sample was made of blood. The receptors here all came from a man aged 18 to 30 in good health.

Remarks on this clonotype: This may arise from a read error, as a much more abundant clone is one base away. The chain has TRBV7-9 and TRBJ2-1; either TRBD1 or TRBD2 may fit D (5 bases each). The J call may be incorrect, as the DNA end agrees better with TRBJ2-7. The germline V gene encodes CDR1 SEHNR and CDR2 FQNEAQ (reference sequence). CDR3 length: 16 amino acids. CDR3 loop: CASSAGTQSSYNEQYF. The DNA of the CDR3 is TGTGCCAGCAGCGCCGGGACCCAGAGCTCCTACAATGAGCAGTACTTC.

This clonotype came up a few times. V is TRBV6-2 or TRBV6-3 and J is TRBJ1-1; no reliable D call. The CDR3 sequence is 12 residues long. Germline-derived CDR1 and CDR2 are MNHEY and SVGEGT. V gave up 5 bases and J gave up 6 bases, with 10 bases separating them. CDR3 residues: CASSRERSEAFF. DNA of the CDR3: TGTGCCAGCAGTCGCGAGAGGTCTGAAGCTTTCTTT.

On this clonotype itself: A much more abundant neighbour one base away suggests this may be a read error. CDR3 protein: CVSSLESENYEQYF. CDR3 DNA sequence: TGCGTCAGCAGCTTGGAGTCAGAAAACTACGAGCAGTACTTC. The J gene is TRBJ2-7, the V gene TRBV5-1; no clear D gene. Germline loops: CDR1 SGHRS, CDR2 YFSETQ. This CDR3 contains 14 residues.

This clonotype was counted a few times. The chain uses TRBV28 and TRBJ2-5; possible D gene TRBD1, 6 bases. Germline loops: CDR1 MDHEN, CDR2 SYDVKM. V lost 2 bases, J lost 0 bases, and 10 bases lay in between. The CDR3 is 15 amino acids. CDR3 nucleotides: TGTGCCAGCAGTTTAACTACAGGGAACCAAGAGACCCAGTACTTC. It specifies CASSLTTGNQETQYF.

V gene TRBV5-5 combines with J gene TRBJ1-1; D gene uncertain. The V end was cut by 0 bases, the J end by 4 bases, with 4 bases between. Germline V CDR1 and CDR2: SGHKS, YYEKEE (reference sequence). CDR3 length: 12 residues. CDR3 loop: CASSLVVTEAFF. The CDR3 DNA is TGTGCCAGCAGCTTGGTTGTCACTGAAGCTTTCTTT.

The rearrangement uses TRBV30 and TRBJ2-1; 8 bases match TRBD2. From germline, CDR1 is GTSNPN and CDR2 SVGIG (reference sequence). This CDR3 contains 14 residues. J was trimmed by 6 bases and V by 0 bases; bases with no gene match: 4. Here the CDR3 DNA reads TGTGCCTGGAGTGTAGGAGCGGGGGTCAATGAGCAGTTCTTC. Its translation is CAWSVGAGVNEQFF.

This clonotype was counted only a few times. V usage is TRBV12-3 or TRBV12-4 and J usage is TRBJ2-5; TRBD1 matches 9 bases. The CDR3 is 13 amino acids. The V segment lost 4 bases and the J segment 7 bases; nucleotides outside the gene matches: 4. In DNA, the CDR3 is TGTGCCAGCAGTTACGGACAGGGGCCGACCCAGTACTTC. Translation gives CASSYGQGPTQYF.

The sample holds a few counts of this clonotype. A much bigger clone sits one base away, suggesting this may be a read error. The chain combines TRBV7-2 with TRBJ2-3, with D possibly being TRBD2 (6 bases). Germline V gene data show CDR1 as SGHTA and CDR2 as FQGNSA. The CDR3 has 14 amino acids. V was clipped by 5 bases and J by 0 bases, with 9 bases between them. CDR3 in DNA: TGTGCCAGCAGCGTAGGGACTAGCACAGATACGCAGTATTTT. Translated: CASSVGTSTDTQYF.

On this clonotype: With a much larger clone just one base away, this may be a read error. The CDR3 sequence is CASSLVWETQFF. As DNA, the CDR3 is TGTGCCAGCAGCTTAGTCTGGGAGACCCAGTTCTTC. J is TRBJ2-1 and V is TRBV7-2; weak D call: TRBD2 (5 bases). Deletions cut 1 base from V and 13 bases from J, with 11 bases between. CDR1 is SGHTA, CDR2 FQGNSA, per germline. This CDR3 has 12 residues.

J is TRBJ2-7 and V is TRBV2; TRBD1 aligns across 7 bases. Germline trimming cut 6 bases from V and 4 bases from J; bases unmatched to any gene: 12. In germline, CDR1 is SNHLY, CDR2 FYNNEI. The CDR3 is made up of 15 amino acids. The CDR3 protein is CASSDIGTEGYEQYF. As DNA, the CDR3 is TGTGCCAGCAGCGATATCGGGACAGAAGGTTACGAGCAGTACTTC.

This clonotype has only one observation. The genes are TRBV10-3 and TRBJ2-6; D is unclear. CDR1 and CDR2 from the germline V gene are ENHRY and SYGVKD. Trimming stripped 0 bases from V and 0 bases from J, with 9 bases between. This CDR3 has 17 amino acids. The chain's CDR3 is CAISESDRISGANVLTF. The CDR3 DNA reads TGTGCCATCAGTGAGTCGGATCGGATCTCTGGGGCCAACGTCCTGACTTTC.

This sequence joins TRBV4-3 and TRBJ1-2; D unresolved. Germline values: CDR1 LGHNA, CDR2 YSLEER. The CDR3 has 15 amino acids. Trimming cost V 0 bases and J 4 bases, with 12 bases left between them. CDR3 in amino acids: CASSQDRGWIYGYTF. CDR3 DNA: TGCGCCAGCAGCCAAGACCGAGGGTGGATCTATGGCTACACCTTC.

The chain joins TRBV20-1 to TRBJ2-3; D perhaps matches TRBD2 (5 bases). Trimming left V 3 bases short and J 4 bases short, with 14 bases between. In germline, CDR1 is DFQATT, CDR2 SNEGSKA (reference sequence). The length of the CDR3 is 14 residues. As DNA, the CDR3 is TGCAGTGCTAGTTTAACGGGGAGCCCAGATACGCAGTATTTT. Encoded protein: CSASLTGSPDTQYF.

This clonotype was recorded a few times. This rearrangement joins TRBV20-1 to TRBJ2-3, with 9 bases that match TRBD1. The CDR3 runs 17 residues. The germline V gene encodes CDR1 DFQATT and CDR2 SNEGSKA (reference sequence). V lost 1 base, J lost 4 bases, and 12 bases stayed unmatched. CDR3 DNA: TGCAGTGCTAGAGTCATAGTCGGACAGGGGATAGCAGATACGCAGTATTTT. This codes for CSARVIVGQGIADTQYF.

The V call is TRBV4-1, the J call TRBJ2-1; D may be TRBD1 (6 bases). Trimming left V 8 bases short and J 0 bases short, with 17 bases between. The CDR3 sequence is 16 residues long. CDR1 and CDR2 from the germline V gene are MGHRA and YSYEKL. CDR3 residues: CASQGLAPSSYNEQFF. CDR3 sequence (DNA): TGCGCCAGCCAGGGGTTGGCCCCTAGCTCCTACAATGAGCAGTTCTTC.

This chain links TRBV7-9 with TRBJ2-3, with 8 bases fitting TRBD1. J lost 2 bases, V lost 6 bases, and 10 bases had no gene match. The CDR3 sequence is 16 residues long. CDR1 is SEHNR, CDR2 FQNEAQ, per germline (reference sequence). The CDR3: CASSSGQVVLTDTQYF. The CDR3 DNA reads as TGTGCCAGCAGTTCGGGACAGGTCGTTCTCACAGATACGCAGTATTTT.

This rearrangement joins TRBV20-1 to TRBJ2-3, with a tentative D call TRBD1 (6 bases). The CDR3 consists of 12 residues. V gave up 3 bases and J gave up 5 bases, with 9 bases separating them. In germline, CDR1 is DFQATT, CDR2 SNEGSKA (reference sequence). CDR3 loop: CSASGGRDTQYF. CDR3 DNA sequence: TGCAGTGCTAGTGGGGGCAGAGATACGCAGTATTTT.

The rearrangement joins TRBV4-2 to TRBJ2-1, with D maybe TRBD1 (6 bases). The CDR3 has 14 residues. CDR1 is LGHNA, CDR2 YNFKEQ, per germline. Trimming removed 4 bases at V and 10 bases at J, with 17 bases between. The CDR3, as DNA: TGTGCCAGCAGCCTTCGGACAGTGGTATACGAGCAGTTCTTC. Amino acids: CASSLRTVVYEQFF.

The genes are TRBV7-9 and TRBJ1-3, with a possible D match to TRBD1 (6 bases). V dropped 6 bases and J dropped 0 bases, with 12 bases sitting between them. Germline loops: CDR1 SEHNR, CDR2 FQNEAQ (reference sequence). The CDR3 totals 15 residues. As DNA, the CDR3 is TGTGCCAGCAGAGATGGACAGATCTCTGGAAACACCATATATTTT. Its protein product is CASRDGQISGNTIYF.

This clonotype was observed a handful of times. This rearrangement joins TRBV7-2 to TRBJ1-1; D gene uncertain. CDR3 length: 14 amino acids. V was clipped by 5 bases and J by 0 bases, with 10 bases between them. The germline V gene has CDR1 SGHTA and CDR2 FQGNSA. The CDR3 sequence is CASSPAGLNTEAFF. The CDR3 nucleotides read TGTGCCAGCAGCCCGGCGGGCTTGAACACTGAAGCTTTCTTT.

About this clonotype: It may be a read error: a sequence one base away is much more abundant. The chain recombines TRBV5-1 with TRBJ2-7; D unclear. The CDR3 totals 13 residues. CDR1 is SGHRS and CDR2 is YFSETQ in the germline V gene. The CDR3 protein is CTSSLAPFYEQYF. The CDR3 DNA reads as TGCACCAGCAGCTTGGCTCCCTTCTACGAGCAGTACTTC.

The rearrangement joins TRBV9 to TRBJ2-1; D perhaps matches TRBD1 (6 bases). This CDR3 has 15 amino acids. Trimming stripped 0 bases from V and 3 bases from J, with 10 bases between. Germline V gene lookup returns CDR1 SGDLS and CDR2 YYNGEE. CDR3 sequence: CASSVARGSYNEQFF. In DNA, the CDR3 is TGTGCCAGCAGCGTAGCCAGGGGAAGCTACAATGAGCAGTTCTTC.

This clonotype was seen many times. This rearrangement joins TRBV6-4 to TRBJ2-3, with no clear D. In germline, CDR1 is MRHNA, CDR2 SNTAGT. With 5 bases removed from V and 10 bases from J, the gap between germline ends came to 16 bases. This CDR3 is 13 amino acids long. CDR3 sequence (DNA): TGTGCCAGCAGTCTCGATGCGCACGAGGCGCAGTATTTT. The encoded protein is CASSLDAHEAQYF.

This clonotype was detected a few times. This chain connects TRBV14 to TRBJ2-3, with 9 bases aligning to TRBD1. Germline V gene lookup returns CDR1 SGHDN and CDR2 FVKESK. V was clipped by 0 bases and J by 6 bases; unmatched bases: 10. The CDR3 runs to 17 residues. The CDR3 nucleotides are TGTGCCAGCAGCCAAGATCTTGACAGGGGGTATTTCGATACGCAGTATTTT. Its protein product is CASSQDLDRGYFDTQYF.

There are a few counts of this clonotype. The chain carries TRBV12-3 or TRBV12-4 and TRBJ2-3; a weak D match, TRBD1 (6 bases). The CDR3 sequence is 13 residues long. The V and J ends lost 8 bases and 14 bases respectively, with 23 bases between them. CDR3 in DNA: TGTGCCAGCGCCCAGGGGTATAGGGGATTTTTGTATTTT. As protein: CASAQGYRGFLYF.

V gene TRBV10-3 combines with J gene TRBJ2-1; the match to TRBD1 covers 11 bases. Germline trimming cut 6 bases from V and 6 bases from J; bases unmatched to any gene: 4. The CDR3 has 14 amino acids. Germline CDR1 and CDR2: ENHRY and SYGVKD. The CDR3 here is CAISGQGASNEQFF. The CDR3 DNA reads TGTGCCATCAGCGGACAGGGGGCGAGCAATGAGCAGTTCTTC.

Concerning this clonotype itself: A clone one base away is much larger, so this may be a read error. The chain recombines TRBV5-1 with TRBJ2-3; D unclear. From germline, CDR1 is SGHRS and CDR2 YFSETQ. V lost 1 base, J lost 1 base, and 25 bases lay in between. The CDR3 is made up of 20 amino acids. CDR3 nucleotides: TGCGCCAGCAGCTTGAGGCCTCCAGTGCGGACCACCCGCGGCACAGATACGCAGTATTTT. Its translation is CASSLRPPVRTTRGTDTQYF.